The rows below give T cell receptor beta chains drawn from one sample of a study of T cell responses to AZD1222 COVID-19 vaccine. TCRdb keeps only in-frame clones here, not all; method: immunoSEQ multiplex PCR. Counted here are about 130,000 clones, 90% to 95% occurring once; the ten biggest clones make up 1.5% to 2%. The sequenced sample was peripheral blood, obtained on day 0 of AZD1222 vaccination. These receptor sequences come from an adult in good health. Each CDR3 is given with its conserved first and last residue. D genes are given only for firm matches. The listing skips clone size in some rows; elsewhere it reads once, few, many or a size class.

v_gene,d_gene,j_gene,abundance,CDR3nt,CDR3aa
TRBV4-1,TRBD1,TRBJ1-3,once,TGCGCCAGCAGCCACACCGGGACAGGGCGTCGGGCTGGAAACACCATATATTTT,CASSHTGTGRRAGNTIYF
TRBV28,NA,TRBJ2-7,NA,TGTGCCAGCAGTTTAGGCCAGGGCGGCTACGAGCAGTACTTC,CASSLGQGGYEQYF
TRBV2,NA,TRBJ2-7,NA,TGTGCCAGCAGGTCGGCCATGAGAGGCGAGCAGTACTTC,CASRSAMRGEQYF
TRBV2,NA,TRBJ1-2,NA,TGTGCCAGCAGGGAGAACATATGGGCGGATGGCTACACCTTC,CASRENIWADGYTF
TRBV7-9,TRBD2,TRBJ2-5,NA,TGTGCCAGCAGCTGGAGACTAGCGGGGGCCCGAAGACAAGAGACCCAGTACTTC,CASSWRLAGARRQETQYF
TRBV2,TRBD1,TRBJ1-2,NA,TGTGCCAGCAGTGGAGACAGGGGAGGAGGCTACACCTTC,CASSGDRGGGYTF
TRBV7-9,TRBD1,TRBJ1-4,NA,TGTGCCAGCAGCGCCGGGACAGGGGCTTCGGGGTTCGAAAAACTGTTTTTT,CASSAGTGASGFEKLFF
TRBV24-1,TRBD1,TRBJ2-7,NA,TGTGCCACCAGTGATTCGGGGACAGGCATCTACGAGCAGTACTTC,CATSDSGTGIYEQYF
TRBV4-2,NA,TRBJ2-2,NA,TGTGCCAGCAGCCAAGACCTAGCCGGGGAGCTGTTTTTT,CASSQDLAGELFF
TRBV9,TRBD1,TRBJ1-6,NA,TGTGCCAGCAGCACTCGGGACAGGGGAGGCTATAATTCACCCCTCCACTTT,CASSTRDRGGYNSPLHF
TRBV5-6,NA,TRBJ2-7,NA,TGTGCCAGCAGCTCGACAGGCTCCTACGAGCAGTACTTC,CASSSTGSYEQYF
TRBV5-1,TRBD2,TRBJ2-3,NA,TGCGCCAGCAGCCTGACTAGCGGGGGAGATAGCACAGATACGCAGTATTTT,CASSLTSGGDSTDTQYF
TRBV19,NA,TRBJ2-7,NA,TGTGCCAGTAGTATTGGGCAGGGTTACGAGCAGTACTTC,CASSIGQGYEQYF